This record looks at one T cell receptor beta chain sequence and its context. Antigen: not known. Reverse transcription of extracted RNA yielded cDNA, which provided the sequencing template. TCRdb's copy holds only in-frame clones and misses some; the assay was immunoSEQ multiplex PCR. Found here are some 190,000 clones, under 80% of them singletons; the top ten hold approximately 1.2%. Treatment here: oral pan-JAK inhibitor, 5-10 mg twice daily. The sample is drawn from a study of CD8+ T cells in alopecia areata. Across the whole study: Patients received oral tofacitinib, 5 to 10 mg twice daily, for moderate-to-severe alopecia areata.

Findings of the study overall: Scalp lesions, especially in alopecia totalis/universalis, had higher clonality than normal scalp. With tofacitinib ongoing, many expanded lesional clones persisted in both scalp and blood.

V lost 5 bases to trimming and J lost 7 bases; unmatched junction nucleotides: 8. CDR1 and CDR2 from the germline V gene are SGHTA and FQGNSA. This CDR3 comprises 14 residues. Material: CD4+ T cells sorted from blood, obtained at approximately week 50, from a patient treated with tofacitinib. The V call is TRBV7-2, the J call TRBJ2-1; TRBD2 agrees at 7 bases. This TCR was recovered from a human donor with alopecia areata. CDR3 in DNA: TGTGCCAGCAGCCAACCCAACGGGGGGAATGAGCAGTTCTTC. Its protein product is CASSQPNGGNEQFF.